The entry below gives a single T cell receptor beta chain sequence along with its context. This entry is derived from a study of blood T cell repertoires in COVID-19. Sequencing was performed with immunoSEQ multiplex PCR; in TCRdb, only in-frame clones are kept and a portion is missing. Here the sample spans 100,000 to 150,000 clones, roughly three quarters being singletons. Germline V gives CDR1 SGDLS, CDR2 YYNGEE. This CDR3 has 11 amino acids. This receptor was taken from a woman between 70 and 85 years old with acute or convalescent COVID-19. V is TRBV9 and J is TRBJ2-2, with 9 bases identical to TRBD2. The source material was peripheral blood. The CDR3 nucleotides are TGTGCAAGCGGGGGGACCGGGGAGCTGTTTTTT. It yields the protein CASGGTGELFF.